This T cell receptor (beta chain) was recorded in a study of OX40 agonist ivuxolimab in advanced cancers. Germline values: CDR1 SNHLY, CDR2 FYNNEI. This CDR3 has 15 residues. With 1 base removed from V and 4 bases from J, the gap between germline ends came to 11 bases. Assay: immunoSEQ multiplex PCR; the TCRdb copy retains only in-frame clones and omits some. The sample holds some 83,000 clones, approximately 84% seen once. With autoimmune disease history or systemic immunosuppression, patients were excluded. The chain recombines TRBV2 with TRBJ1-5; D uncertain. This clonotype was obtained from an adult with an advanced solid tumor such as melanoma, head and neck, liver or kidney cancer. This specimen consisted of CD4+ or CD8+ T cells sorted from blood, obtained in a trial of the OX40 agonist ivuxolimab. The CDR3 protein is CASSEERAVNQPQHF. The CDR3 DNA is TGTGCCAGCAGTGAAGAAAGGGCAGTTAATCAGCCCCAGCATTTT.